This T cell receptor beta chain comes out of a study of identical twins. Findings and limits, study-wide: Models underpredicted monozygotic twin sharing of out-of-frame TCR alpha. Memory repertoires lacked the insertion deficit that abundant cord blood beta clonotypes showed.

This clonotype showed up many times. The antigen remains undetermined. TCRdb passed the 5' RACE reads through MiXCR, listing each CDR3 protein once. Of 1.5 million or so distinct CDR3 sequences detected, roughly 35% appear once; the ten largest clones hold 0.25% to 0.3%. The sequenced sample consisted of cord blood. The source of this sequence is a newborn girl in good health.

CDR3 residues: CASSQEDSTDTQYF. CDR3 bases: TGTGCCAGCAGCCAAGAGGATAGCACAGATACGCAGTATTTT. The V and J genes are TRBV4-2 and TRBJ2-3; D unresolved. The CDR3 length is 14 residues. The V gene lost 0 bases and the J gene lost 0 bases, with 4 bases spanning the gap. The germline V gene has CDR1 LGHNA and CDR2 YNFKEQ.